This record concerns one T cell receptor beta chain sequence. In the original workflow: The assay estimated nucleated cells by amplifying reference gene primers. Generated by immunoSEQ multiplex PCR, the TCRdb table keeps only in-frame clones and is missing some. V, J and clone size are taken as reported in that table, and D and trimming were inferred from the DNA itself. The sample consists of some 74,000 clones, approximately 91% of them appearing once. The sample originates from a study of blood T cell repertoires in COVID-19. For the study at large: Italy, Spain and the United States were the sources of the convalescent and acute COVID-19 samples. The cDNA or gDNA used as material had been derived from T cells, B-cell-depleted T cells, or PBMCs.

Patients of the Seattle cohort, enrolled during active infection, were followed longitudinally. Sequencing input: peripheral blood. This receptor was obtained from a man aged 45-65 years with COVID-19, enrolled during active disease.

The DNA of the CDR3 is TGTGCCAGCAGCCTACAGGGGGATACGCAGTATTTT. Protein product: CASSLQGDTQYF. V is TRBV5-5 and J is TRBJ2-3; 7 bases line up with TRBD1. In germline, CDR1 is SGHKS, CDR2 YYEKEE (reference sequence). V lost 4 bases and J lost 6; bases outside the gene matches: 2. CDR3 length: 12 amino acids.